This TCR beta chain came from a study of blood T cell repertoires in COVID-19. For the study at large: The United States, Italy and Spain supplied acute and convalescent COVID-19 samples.

V lost 0 bases, J lost 0 bases, and 14 bases lay in between. The CDR3 has 17 residues. Germline CDR1 reads SGDLS; CDR2 reads YYNGEE. Methods used by the authors: Nucleated cell number was recorded as an estimate derived from reference gene primer amplification. Sequencing was performed with immunoSEQ multiplex PCR; in TCRdb, only in-frame clones are kept and a portion is missing. That table supplies the V and J calls and clone size; D and trimming were determined from the DNA. Among around 60,000 clones listed, about 88% were seen once. What was sequenced was peripheral blood. This chain joins TRBV9 and TRBJ2-3, with TRBD1 as a possible D gene (6 bases). The receptor comes from a woman aged 60-75 years with active COVID-19. DNA for the CDR3: TGTGCCAGCAGCGTAGCTTTAGACAGGACAAGCACAGATACGCAGTATTTT. This encodes CASSVALDRTSTDTQYF.